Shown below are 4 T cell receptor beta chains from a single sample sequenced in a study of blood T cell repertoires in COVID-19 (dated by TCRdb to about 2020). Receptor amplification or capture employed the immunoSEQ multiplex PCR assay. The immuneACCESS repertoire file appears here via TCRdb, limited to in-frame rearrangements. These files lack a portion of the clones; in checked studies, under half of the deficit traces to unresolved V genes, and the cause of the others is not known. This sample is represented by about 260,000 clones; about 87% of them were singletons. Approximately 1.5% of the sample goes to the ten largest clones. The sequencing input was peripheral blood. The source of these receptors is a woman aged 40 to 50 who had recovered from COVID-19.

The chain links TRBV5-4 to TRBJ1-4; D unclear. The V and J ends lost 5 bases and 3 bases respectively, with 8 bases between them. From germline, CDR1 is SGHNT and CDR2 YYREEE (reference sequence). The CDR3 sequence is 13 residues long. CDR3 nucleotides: TGTGCCAGCAGACTAGACCCTAATGAAAAACTGTTTTTT. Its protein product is CASRLDPNEKLFF.

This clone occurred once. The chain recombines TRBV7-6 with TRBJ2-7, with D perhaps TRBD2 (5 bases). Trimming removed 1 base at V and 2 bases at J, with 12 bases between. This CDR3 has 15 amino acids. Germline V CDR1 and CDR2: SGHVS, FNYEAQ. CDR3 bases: TGTGCCAGCAGCTTAGGGGGTAGCGTCCCCTACGAGCAGTACTTC. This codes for CASSLGGSVPYEQYF.

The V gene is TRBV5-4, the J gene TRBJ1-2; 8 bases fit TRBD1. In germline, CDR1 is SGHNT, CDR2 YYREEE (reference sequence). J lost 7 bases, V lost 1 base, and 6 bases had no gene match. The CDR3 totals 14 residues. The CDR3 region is CASSLPGQEFGYTF. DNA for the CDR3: TGTGCCAGCAGCTTGCCGGGACAGGAGTTTGGCTACACCTTC.

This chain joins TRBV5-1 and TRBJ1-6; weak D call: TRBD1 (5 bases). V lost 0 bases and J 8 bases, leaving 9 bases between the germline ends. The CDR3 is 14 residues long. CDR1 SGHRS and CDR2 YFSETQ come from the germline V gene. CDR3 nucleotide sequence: TGCGCCAGCAGCTTGGGCGGGGCGGATTCACCCCTCCACTTT. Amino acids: CASSLGGADSPLHF.